Listed below are T cell receptor beta chains from one sample, sequenced in a study of cytomegalovirus exposure and HLA in healthy donors. Repertoires were generated with immunoSEQ multiplex PCR, while TCRdb's copy carries only in-frame clones and drops some. Its table lists some 51,000 clones. Sequencing input: PBMCs. The origin of the receptors is a man in his forties in good health and CMV-seropositive. Each CDR3 is given with its conserved first and last residue. Each record gives: CDR3 protein, CDR3 DNA, V gene, J gene, D gene. A D gene is named only where the DNA matches it firmly.

CDR3aa: CAIRTRDSNTGELFF
CDR3nt: TGTGCCATCAGGACCAGGGACAGTAACACCGGGGAGCTGTTTTTT
v_gene: TRBV10-3
j_gene: TRBJ2-2
d_gene: TRBD1

CDR3aa: CASSPPTSGSKETQYF
CDR3nt: TGTGCCAGCTCACCACCGACTAGCGGGAGTAAGGAGACCCAGTACTTC
v_gene: TRBV18
j_gene: TRBJ2-5
d_gene: TRBD2

CDR3aa: CASSLEGISPLHF
CDR3nt: TGTGCCAGCAGCTTAGAGGGGATTTCACCCCTCCACTTT
v_gene: TRBV7-9
j_gene: TRBJ1-6
d_gene: .

CDR3aa: CASRRDRGLTGANVLTF
CDR3nt: TGTGCCAGTAGGAGAGACAGGGGGCTAACTGGGGCCAACGTCCTGACTTTC
v_gene: TRBV19
j_gene: TRBJ2-6
d_gene: TRBD1

CDR3aa: CASSQGGNTEAFF
CDR3nt: TGTGCCAGCAGCCAGGGAGGGAACACTGAAGCTTTCTTT
v_gene: TRBV2
j_gene: TRBJ1-1
d_gene: .

CDR3aa: CATSSQAGAGNTIYF
CDR3nt: TGTGCCACCAGCTCCCAGGCAGGGGCTGGAAACACCATATATTTT
v_gene: TRBV15
j_gene: TRBJ1-3
d_gene: .

CDR3aa: CASSPSGWTEPKNIQYF
CDR3nt: TGTGCCAGCAGCCCTAGTGGGTGGACAGAACCCAAAAACATTCAGTACTTC
v_gene: TRBV9
j_gene: TRBJ2-4
d_gene: .

CDR3aa: CASSLYAGGIDTQYF
CDR3nt: TGTGCCAGCAGTTTATATGCGGGGGGAATAGATACGCAGTATTTT
v_gene: TRBV27
j_gene: TRBJ2-3
d_gene: TRBD2

CDR3aa: CASSPRTGVTEAFF
CDR3nt: TGTGCCAGCAGCCCACGGACAGGGGTTACTGAAGCTTTCTTT
v_gene: TRBV6-9
j_gene: TRBJ1-1
d_gene: TRBD1

CDR3aa: CASSRRDTYSGNTIYF
CDR3nt: TGCGCCAGCAGCCGCCGGGACACCTACTCTGGAAACACCATATATTTT
v_gene: TRBV5-1
j_gene: TRBJ1-3
d_gene: .

CDR3aa: CASRPGQGGGQPQHF
CDR3nt: TGTGCCAGCAGACCTGGACAGGGAGGAGGACAGCCCCAGCATTTT
v_gene: TRBV6-5
j_gene: TRBJ1-5
d_gene: TRBD1

CDR3aa: CASSIAGLDYNEQFF
CDR3nt: TGTGCCAGCAGTATAGCGGGGTTGGACTACAATGAGCAGTTCTTC
v_gene: TRBV2
j_gene: TRBJ2-1
d_gene: TRBD2

CDR3aa: CASSFGGQGRNEQFF
CDR3nt: TGTGCCAGCAGCTTTGGGGGACAGGGACGCAATGAGCAGTTCTTC
v_gene: TRBV11-3
j_gene: TRBJ2-1
d_gene: TRBD1

CDR3aa: CASSLSGQVQETQYF
CDR3nt: TGCGCCAGCAGCTTGTCCGGACAAGTACAAGAGACCCAGTACTTC
v_gene: TRBV5-1
j_gene: TRBJ2-5
d_gene: .

CDR3aa: CATLSSNYEQYF
CDR3nt: TGTGCCACCTTGTCGAGTAACTACGAGCAGTACTTC
v_gene: TRBV27
j_gene: TRBJ2-7
d_gene: .

CDR3aa: CASSELTSGDEQYF
CDR3nt: TGTGCCAGCAGTGAACTTACTAGCGGCGACGAGCAGTACTTC
v_gene: TRBV6-1
j_gene: TRBJ2-7
d_gene: TRBD2

CDR3aa: CASSKLRTSGAYNEQFF
CDR3nt: TGTGCCAGCAGCAAGCTGAGGACTAGCGGGGCCTACAATGAGCAGTTCTTC
v_gene: TRBV21-1
j_gene: TRBJ2-1
d_gene: .

CDR3aa: CASSFIPFDTQYF
CDR3nt: TGTGCCAGCAGCTTTATTCCCTTCGATACGCAGTATTTT
v_gene: TRBV7-3
j_gene: TRBJ2-3
d_gene: .

CDR3aa: CASSFHEAYTGELFF
CDR3nt: TGTGCCAGCAGCTTCCACGAAGCCTACACCGGGGAGCTGTTTTTT
v_gene: TRBV7-9
j_gene: TRBJ2-2
d_gene: .

CDR3aa: CASSFPRENIYNEQFF
CDR3nt: TGTGCCAGCAGTTTTCCTCGGGAGAATATCTACAATGAGCAGTTCTTC
v_gene: TRBV28
j_gene: TRBJ2-1
d_gene: .

CDR3aa: CASSSQGANKMNEQFF
CDR3nt: TGTGCCAGCAGCTCACAGGGGGCAAATAAAATGAATGAGCAGTTCTTC
v_gene: TRBV5-4
j_gene: TRBJ2-1
d_gene: TRBD1

CDR3aa: CASSEGGGQETQYF
CDR3nt: TGCGCCAGCAGCGAAGGCGGGGGCCAAGAGACCCAGTACTTC
v_gene: TRBV5-1
j_gene: TRBJ2-5
d_gene: TRBD2

CDR3aa: CASSQDQGAAEAFF
CDR3nt: TGCGCCAGCAGCCAAGATCAGGGGGCCGCTGAAGCTTTCTTT
v_gene: TRBV4-1
j_gene: TRBJ1-1
d_gene: TRBD1

CDR3aa: CASTAGGRREGEKLFF
CDR3nt: TGCGCCAGCACCGCTGGGGGGCGCAGGGAGGGTGAAAAACTGTTTTTT
v_gene: TRBV5-1
j_gene: TRBJ1-4
d_gene: .